This T cell receptor (beta chain) was recovered during a study of cytomegalovirus exposure and HLA in healthy donors. Study overall: The Caucasian-associated ancestry cluster contained 81% of the roughly 370 genotyped donors. Study-wide results and limits: More clonal expansion characterized HLA-associated TCR beta chains than equally common others in a later analysis. The study listed some 160 cytomegalovirus-associated TCR beta chains.

Trimming shortened V by 2 bases and J by 2 bases, and 13 bases separated the two germline ends. Germline loops: CDR1 SGHNT, CDR2 YYREEE (reference sequence). The CDR3 sequence is 16 residues long. A multiplex PCR was run with 60 Vbeta primers and 13 Jbeta primers. Repertoires were generated with immunoSEQ multiplex PCR, while TCRdb's copy carries only in-frame clones and drops some. The repertoire holds 150,000 to 200,000 clones, 70% to 80% seen once, with 1.5% to 2% in the top ten. In its sample, this clone was seen a few times. Its antigen is currently unknown. This chain uses TRBV5-4 with TRBJ2-2; possible D gene TRBD1, 6 bases. The clonotype originates from a young man in good health and CMV-seronegative. Sequenced material: PBMCs. The chain's CDR3 is CASSFRGRGNTGELFF. CDR3 DNA sequence: TGTGCCAGCAGCTTTCGGGGCAGGGGCAACACCGGGGAGCTGTTTTTT.